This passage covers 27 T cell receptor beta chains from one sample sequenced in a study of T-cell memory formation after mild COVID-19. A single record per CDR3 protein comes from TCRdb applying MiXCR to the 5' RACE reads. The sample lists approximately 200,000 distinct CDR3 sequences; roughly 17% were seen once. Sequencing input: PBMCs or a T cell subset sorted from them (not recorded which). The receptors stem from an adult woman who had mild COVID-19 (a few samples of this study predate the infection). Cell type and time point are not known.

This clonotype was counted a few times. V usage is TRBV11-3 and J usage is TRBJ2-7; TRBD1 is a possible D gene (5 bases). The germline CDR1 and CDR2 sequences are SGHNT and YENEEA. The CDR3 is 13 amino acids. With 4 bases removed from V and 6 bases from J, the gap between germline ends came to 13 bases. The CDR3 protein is CASSSDRSGEQYF. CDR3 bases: TGTGCCAGCAGCTCAGACAGATCCGGCGAGCAGTACTTC.

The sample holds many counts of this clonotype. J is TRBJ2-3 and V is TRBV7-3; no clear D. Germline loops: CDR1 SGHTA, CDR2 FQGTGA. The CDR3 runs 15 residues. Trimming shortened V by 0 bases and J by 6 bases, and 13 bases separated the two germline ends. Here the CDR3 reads CASSLTPAPADTQYF. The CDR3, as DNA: TGTGCCAGCAGCTTAACGCCGGCCCCGGCGGATACGCAGTATTTT.

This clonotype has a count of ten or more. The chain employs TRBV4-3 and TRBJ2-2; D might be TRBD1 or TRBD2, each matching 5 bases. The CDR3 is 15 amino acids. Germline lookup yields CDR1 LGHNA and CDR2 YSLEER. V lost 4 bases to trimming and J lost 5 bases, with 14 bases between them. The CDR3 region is CASSPDEGRTGELFF. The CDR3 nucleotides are TGCGCCAGCAGCCCCGATGAGGGGCGTACCGGGGAGCTGTTTTTT.

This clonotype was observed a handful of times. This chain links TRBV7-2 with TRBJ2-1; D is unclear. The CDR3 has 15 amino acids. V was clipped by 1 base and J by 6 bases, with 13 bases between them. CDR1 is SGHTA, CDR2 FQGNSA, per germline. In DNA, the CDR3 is TGTGCCAGCAGCTTAGGCCACGCTAGGATCAATGAGCAGTTCTTC. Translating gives CASSLGHARINEQFF.

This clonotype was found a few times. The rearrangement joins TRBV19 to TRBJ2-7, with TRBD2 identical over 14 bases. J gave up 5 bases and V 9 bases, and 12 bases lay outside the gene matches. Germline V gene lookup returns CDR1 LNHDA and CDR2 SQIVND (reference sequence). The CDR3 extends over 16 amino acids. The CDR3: CASRRRGLAGVDEQYF. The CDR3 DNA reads TGTGCCAGCCGGCGCCGGGGACTAGCGGGAGTGGACGAGCAGTACTTC.

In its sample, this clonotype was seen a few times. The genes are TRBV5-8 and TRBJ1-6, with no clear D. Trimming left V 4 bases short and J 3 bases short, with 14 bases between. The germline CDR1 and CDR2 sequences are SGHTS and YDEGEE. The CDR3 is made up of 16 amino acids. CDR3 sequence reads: CASSPIRGFYNSPLHF. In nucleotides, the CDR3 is TGTGCCAGCAGCCCGATCCGCGGTTTCTATAATTCACCCCTCCACTTT. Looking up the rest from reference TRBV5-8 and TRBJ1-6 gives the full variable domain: EAGVTQSPTHLIKTRGQQATLRCSPISGHTSVYWYQQALGLGLQFLLWYDEGEERNRGNFPPRFSGRQFPNYSSELNVNALELEDSALYLCASSPIRGFYNSPLHFGNGTRLTVT.

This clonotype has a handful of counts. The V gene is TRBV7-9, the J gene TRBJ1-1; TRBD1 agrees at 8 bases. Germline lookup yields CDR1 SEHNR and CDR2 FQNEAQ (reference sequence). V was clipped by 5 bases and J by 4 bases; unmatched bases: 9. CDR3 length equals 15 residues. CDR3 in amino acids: CASSPARGRGTEAFF. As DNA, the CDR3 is TGTGCCAGCAGCCCTGCCAGGGGGCGAGGCACTGAAGCTTTCTTT.

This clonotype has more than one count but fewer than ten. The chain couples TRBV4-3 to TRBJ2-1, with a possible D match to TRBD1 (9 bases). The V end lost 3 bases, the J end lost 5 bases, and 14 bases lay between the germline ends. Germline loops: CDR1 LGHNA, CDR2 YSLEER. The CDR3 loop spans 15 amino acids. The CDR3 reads CASSQGQGLDNEQFF. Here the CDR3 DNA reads TGCGCCAGCAGCCAGGGACAGGGACTAGACAATGAGCAGTTCTTC.

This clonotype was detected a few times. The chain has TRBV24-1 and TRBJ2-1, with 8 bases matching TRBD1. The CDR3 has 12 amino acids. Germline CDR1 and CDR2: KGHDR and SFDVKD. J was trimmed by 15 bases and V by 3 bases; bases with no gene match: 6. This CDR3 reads CATSDPTTGVFF. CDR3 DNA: TGTGCCACCAGTGATCCTACGACAGGGGTGTTCTTC.

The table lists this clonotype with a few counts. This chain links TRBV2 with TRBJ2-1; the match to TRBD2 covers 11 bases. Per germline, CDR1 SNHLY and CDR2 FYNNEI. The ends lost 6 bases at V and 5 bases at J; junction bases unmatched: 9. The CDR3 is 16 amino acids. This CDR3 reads CASRPGTSGTDNEQFF. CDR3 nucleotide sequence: TGTGCCAGCAGGCCCGGGACTAGCGGAACCGACAATGAGCAGTTCTTC.

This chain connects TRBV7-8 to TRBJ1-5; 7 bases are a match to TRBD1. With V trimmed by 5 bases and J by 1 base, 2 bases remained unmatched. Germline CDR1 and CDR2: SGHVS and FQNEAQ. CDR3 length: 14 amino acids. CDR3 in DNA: TGTGCCAGCAGCACAGGGGCCAGCAATCAGCCCCAGCATTTT. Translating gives CASSTGASNQPQHF.

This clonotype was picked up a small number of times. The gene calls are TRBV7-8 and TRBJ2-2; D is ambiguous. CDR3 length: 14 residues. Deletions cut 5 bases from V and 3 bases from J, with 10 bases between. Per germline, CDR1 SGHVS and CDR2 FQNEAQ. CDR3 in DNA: TGTGCCAGCAGCCCAGTAGCCCACACCGGGGAGCTGTTTTTT. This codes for CASSPVAHTGELFF.

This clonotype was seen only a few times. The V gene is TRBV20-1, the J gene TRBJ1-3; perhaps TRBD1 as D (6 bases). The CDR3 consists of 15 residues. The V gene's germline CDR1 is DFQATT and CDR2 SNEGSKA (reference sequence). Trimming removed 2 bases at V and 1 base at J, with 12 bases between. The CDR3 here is CSARRPRGSGNTIYF. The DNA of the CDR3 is TGCAGTGCTAGAAGACCCAGGGGATCTGGAAACACCATATATTTT.

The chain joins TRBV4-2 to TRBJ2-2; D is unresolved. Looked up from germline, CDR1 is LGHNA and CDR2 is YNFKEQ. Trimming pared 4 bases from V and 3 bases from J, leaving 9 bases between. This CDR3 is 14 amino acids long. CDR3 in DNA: TGTGCCAGCAGCCCTCACGGTGACACCGGGGAGCTGTTTTTT. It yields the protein CASSPHGDTGELFF.

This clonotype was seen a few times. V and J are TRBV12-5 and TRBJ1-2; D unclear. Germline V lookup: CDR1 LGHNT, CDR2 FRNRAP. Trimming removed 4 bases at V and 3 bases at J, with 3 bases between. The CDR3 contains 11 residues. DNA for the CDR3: TGTGCTAGTGGTTCCTACTATGGCTACACCTTC. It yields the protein CASGSYYGYTF.

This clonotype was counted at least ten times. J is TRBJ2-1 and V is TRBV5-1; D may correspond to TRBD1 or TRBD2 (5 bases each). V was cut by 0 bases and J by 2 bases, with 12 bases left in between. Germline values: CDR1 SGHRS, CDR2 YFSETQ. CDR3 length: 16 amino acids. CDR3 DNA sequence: TGCGCCAGCAGCTTGGCATTCGGGACGACCTACAATGAGCAGTTCTTC. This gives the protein CASSLAFGTTYNEQFF.

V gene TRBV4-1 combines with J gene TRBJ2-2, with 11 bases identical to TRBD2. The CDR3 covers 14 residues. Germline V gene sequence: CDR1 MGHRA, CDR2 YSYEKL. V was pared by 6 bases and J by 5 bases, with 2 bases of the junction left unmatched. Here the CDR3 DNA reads TGCGCCAGCAGGGCTAGCGGGGGGACCGGGGAGCTGTTTTTT. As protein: CASRASGGTGELFF.

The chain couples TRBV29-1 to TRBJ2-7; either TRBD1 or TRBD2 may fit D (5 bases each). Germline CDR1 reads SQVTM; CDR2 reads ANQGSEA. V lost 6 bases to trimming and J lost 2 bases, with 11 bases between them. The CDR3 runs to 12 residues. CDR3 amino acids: CSVGDGTYEQYF. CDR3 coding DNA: TGCAGCGTGGGGGACGGGACCTACGAGCAGTACTTC.

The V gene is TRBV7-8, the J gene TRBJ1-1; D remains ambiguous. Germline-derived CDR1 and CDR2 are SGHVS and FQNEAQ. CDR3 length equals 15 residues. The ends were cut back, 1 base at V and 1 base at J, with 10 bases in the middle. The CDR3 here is CASSLVRIGNTEAFF. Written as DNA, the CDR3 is TGTGCCAGCAGCTTAGTTCGGATCGGGAACACTGAAGCTTTCTTT.

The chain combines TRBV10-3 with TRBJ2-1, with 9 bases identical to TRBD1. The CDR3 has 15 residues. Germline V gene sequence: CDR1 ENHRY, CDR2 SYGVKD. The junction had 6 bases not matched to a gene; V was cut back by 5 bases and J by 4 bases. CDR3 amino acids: CAISRGTGLYNEQFF. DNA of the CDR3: TGTGCCATCAGTCGGGGGACAGGGCTTTACAATGAGCAGTTCTTC.

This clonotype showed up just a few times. The CDR3 region has the DNA TGTGCCAGCAGCGTAGATCCCCCACAGGGGGCCTACAATGAGCAGTTCTTC. Its protein product is CASSVDPPQGAYNEQFF. The chain recombines TRBV9 with TRBJ2-1; TRBD1 matches at 8 bases. J gave up 2 bases and V 0 bases, and 7 bases lay outside the gene matches. Germline lookup yields CDR1 SGDLS and CDR2 YYNGEE. The length of the CDR3 is 17 residues.

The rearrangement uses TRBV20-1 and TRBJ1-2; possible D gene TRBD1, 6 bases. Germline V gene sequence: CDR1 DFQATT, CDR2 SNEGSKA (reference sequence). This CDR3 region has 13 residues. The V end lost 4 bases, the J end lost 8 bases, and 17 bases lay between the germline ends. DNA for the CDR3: TGCAGTGCTACCCTCCCAGGGGAACGGGGCTACACCTTC. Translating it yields CSATLPGERGYTF.

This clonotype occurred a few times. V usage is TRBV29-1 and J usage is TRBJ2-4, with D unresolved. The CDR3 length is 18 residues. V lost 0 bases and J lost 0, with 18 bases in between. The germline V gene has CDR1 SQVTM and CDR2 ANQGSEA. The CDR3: CSVEDPWTSSLAKNIQYF. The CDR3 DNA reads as TGCAGCGTTGAAGATCCCTGGACCTCTAGTCTAGCCAAAAACATTCAGTACTTC.

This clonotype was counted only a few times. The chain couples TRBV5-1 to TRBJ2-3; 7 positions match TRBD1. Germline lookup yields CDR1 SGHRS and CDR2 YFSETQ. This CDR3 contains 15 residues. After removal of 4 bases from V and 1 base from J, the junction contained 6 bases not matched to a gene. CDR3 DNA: TGCGCCAGCAGCCATACCGGGACAGGCACAGATACGCAGTATTTT. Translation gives CASSHTGTGTDTQYF.

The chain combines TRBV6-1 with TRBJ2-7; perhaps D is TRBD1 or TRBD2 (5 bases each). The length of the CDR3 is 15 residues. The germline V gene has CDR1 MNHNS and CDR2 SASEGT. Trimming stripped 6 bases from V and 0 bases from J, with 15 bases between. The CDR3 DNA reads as TGTGCCAGCAGCGCCGGGACGGTGAGCTCCTACGAGCAGTACTTC. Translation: CASSAGTVSSYEQYF.

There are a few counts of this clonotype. The CDR3 nucleotides are TGCGCCAGCAGCTTGGCCGGACAGGGGACAACTTACGAGCAGTACTTC. Translating it yields CASSLAGQGTTYEQYF. The V call is TRBV5-1, the J call TRBJ2-7, with 9 bases that match TRBD1. Germline V CDR1 and CDR2: SGHRS, YFSETQ. The trim removed 0 bases at V and 4 bases at J, leaving 8 bases unmatched. This CDR3 has 16 residues.

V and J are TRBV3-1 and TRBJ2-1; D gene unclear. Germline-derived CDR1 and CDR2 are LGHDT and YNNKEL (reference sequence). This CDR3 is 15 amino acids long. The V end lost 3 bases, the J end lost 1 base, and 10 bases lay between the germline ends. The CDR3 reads CASSQSETSYNEQFF. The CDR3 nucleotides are TGTGCCAGCAGCCAGTCAGAAACATCCTACAATGAGCAGTTCTTC.